Listed below are T cell receptor beta chains from one sample, sequenced in a study of blood T cell repertoires in COVID-19. Sequencing used immunoSEQ multiplex PCR; TCRdb keeps in-frame clones, though not all of them. The sample has about 260,000 clones, about four fifths seen once. Sequenced sample: peripheral blood. These receptors originate from a woman between 50 and 59 years old who had recovered from COVID-19. CDR3s include the opening cysteine and the closing phenylalanine or tryptophan. Fields, in order: V gene, J gene, CDR3 length, clone size, D gene, CDR3 DNA, CDR3 protein. A D gene is named only where the DNA matches it firmly. A row's size may be missing; if present it is once, few, many or a size class.

TRBV19	TRBJ2-1	13	.	.	TGTGCCAGTAGTATAGGTGGCCGCGGGGAGCAGTTCTTC	CASSIGGRGEQFF
TRBV12-3/TRBV12-4	TRBJ2-7	12	.	.	TGTGCCAGCAGACCGGAGACGCGAGAGCAGTACTTC	CASRPETREQYF
TRBV30	TRBJ2-3	13	.	TRBD1	TGTGCCTGGAGACGGACAGGGAGCGATACGCAGTATTTT	CAWRRTGSDTQYF
TRBV6-2/TRBV6-3	TRBJ1-2	16	few	TRBD1	TGTGCCAGCAGCACCCCCCTAATGACAGGGCCGGACGGCTACACCTTC	CASSTPLMTGPDGYTF
TRBV10-2	TRBJ2-1	13	.	.	TGCGCCAGCAGTGAGGACAACAACAATGAGCAGTTCTTC	CASSEDNNNEQFF
TRBV5-5	TRBJ1-5	14	.	TRBD1	TGTGCCAGCAGCGAGGGGACAGTCAATCAGCCCCAGCATTTT	CASSEGTVNQPQHF
TRBV7-2	TRBJ1-6	18	.	.	TGTGCCAGCAGCCCCATCCAGCCCAACGAGAGAGTCGGGTCACCCCTCCACTTT	CASSPIQPNERVGSPLHF
TRBV4-2	TRBJ2-1	18	.	TRBD2	TGTGCCAGCAGCCAAGACACTAGCGGGGGGAGCTCCTACAATGAGCAGTTCTTC	CASSQDTSGGSSYNEQFF
TRBV21-1	TRBJ2-4	16	.	.	TGTGCCAGCAGCAAAGGGGACACCTTAGCCAAAAACATTCAGTACTTC	CASSKGDTLAKNIQYF
TRBV5-4	TRBJ2-7	15	.	TRBD2	TGTGCCAGCAGCTCCGGACTAGCGGGAGGTAGCGAGCAGTACTTC	CASSSGLAGGSEQYF
TRBV14	TRBJ1-2	13	.	TRBD1	TGTGCCAGCAGCCCCGGGACAGCCTATGGCTACACCTTC	CASSPGTAYGYTF
TRBV18	TRBJ1-2	14	.	TRBD1	TGTGCCAGCTCACCAGGGGACAGCCTCTATGGCTACACCTTC	CASSPGDSLYGYTF
TRBV6-6	TRBJ1-4	16	.	TRBD1	TGTGCCAGCAGTTTCCGGGGACAGGCAACTAATGAAAAACTGTTTTTT	CASSFRGQATNEKLFF
TRBV18	TRBJ2-7	15	.	TRBD2	TGTGCCAGCTCACCGAGGACTAGCGGGAGACCCGAGCAGTACTTC	CASSPRTSGRPEQYF
TRBV19	TRBJ1-6	15	.	.	TGTGCCAGTAGTATCCAGGGCTCCTATAATTCACCCCTCCACTTT	CASSIQGSYNSPLHF
TRBV27	TRBJ1-5	12	.	.	TGTGCCAGCAGTACCCTAAATCAGCCCCAGCATTTT	CASSTLNQPQHF